These 10 T cell receptor beta chains were all obtained from the same sample, sequenced in a study of blood T cell repertoires in COVID-19 (dated by TCRdb to about 2020). Library generation was performed with the immunoSEQ multiplex PCR assay. This immuneACCESS table, as held by TCRdb, lists in-frame sequences with V and J called but not all clones. Of the missing ones, under half trace to an unresolved V gene in checked studies; the others have no known cause. The sample yields some 260,000 clones; approximately 85% were counted once. The ten largest account for about 0.64% of the sample. The sequencing input was peripheral blood. The source of these receptors is a human donor in a cohort sampled during active COVID-19.

The chain uses TRBV11-2 and TRBJ2-7, with D possibly matching TRBD1 (6 bases). This CDR3 spans 14 amino acids. V dropped 5 bases and J dropped 0 bases, with 11 bases sitting between them. Germline-derived CDR1 and CDR2 are SGHAT and FQNNGV. CDR3 in amino acids: CASSQDRNSYEQYF. DNA for the CDR3: TGTGCCAGCAGCCAAGACAGGAACTCCTACGAGCAGTACTTC. Supplemented by reference TRBV11-2 and TRBJ2-7, the full variable domain reads EAGVAQSPRYKIIEKRQSVAFWCNPISGHATLYWYQQILGQGPKLLIQFQNNGVVDDSQLPKDRFSAERLKGVDSTLKIQPAKLEDSAVYLCASSQDRNSYEQYFGPGTRLTVT.

The V gene is TRBV7-2, the J gene TRBJ2-5, with 7 positions matching TRBD1. J was trimmed by 0 bases and V by 2 bases; bases with no gene match: 6. Looked up from germline, CDR1 is SGHTA and CDR2 is FQGNSA. This CDR3 contains 16 residues. The CDR3 loop is CASSLFPRGYQETQYF. The CDR3 DNA sequence: TGTGCCAGCAGCTTATTTCCCAGGGGGTACCAAGAGACCCAGTACTTC.

The V call is TRBV3-1 (or the pseudogene TRBV3-2), the J call TRBJ2-2; 8 nucleotides agree with TRBD1. V lost 4 bases, J lost 1 base, and 5 bases stayed unmatched. There are 16 residues in the CDR3. CDR1 is LGHDT and CDR2 is YNNKEL in the germline V gene (reference sequence). CDR3 coding DNA: TGTGCCAGCAGCCTACCGGGACAGGTGAACACCGGGGAGCTGTTTTTT. Translation: CASSLPGQVNTGELFF.

V usage is TRBV11-2 and J usage is TRBJ1-2, with 9 positions matching TRBD1. Per germline, CDR1 SGHAT and CDR2 FQNNGV. This CDR3 spans 14 amino acids. J was trimmed by 3 bases and V by 5 bases; bases with no gene match: 4. Here the CDR3 DNA reads TGTGCCAGCAGCCCCCGACAGGGGGACTATGGCTACACCTTC. This sequence encodes CASSPRQGDYGYTF.

The rearrangement links TRBV11-3 to TRBJ2-7; D possibly corresponds to TRBD2 (6 bases). This CDR3 contains 15 residues. Trimming took off 0 bases at V and 1 base at J, with 10 bases between the two ends. The germline V gene encodes CDR1 SGHNT and CDR2 YENEEA. The CDR3 DNA is TGTGCCAGCAGCTTAGATTGGGGGGATTCCTACGAGCAGTACTTC. This codes for CASSLDWGDSYEQYF.

This clone has at least ten counts. The J gene is TRBJ2-7, the V gene TRBV3-1 (or the pseudogene TRBV3-2), with 9 bases that match TRBD2. The trim removed 0 bases at V and 0 bases at J, leaving 6 bases unmatched. Germline V CDR1 and CDR2: LGHDT, YNNKEL (reference sequence). The CDR3 totals 17 residues. The CDR3: CASSQEASGMSSYEQYF. Here the CDR3 DNA reads TGTGCCAGCAGCCAAGAGGCTAGCGGGATGAGCTCCTACGAGCAGTACTTC.

J is TRBJ2-7 and V is TRBV7-9; D possibly corresponds to TRBD1 (6 bases). CDR1 SEHNR and CDR2 FQNEAQ come from the germline V gene (reference sequence). The CDR3 consists of 14 residues. V dropped 6 bases and J dropped 3 bases, with 15 bases sitting between them. The CDR3 DNA is TGTGCCAGCAGGATCTCAGACAGGAGCTACGAGCAGTACTTC. Amino acids: CASRISDRSYEQYF.

J is TRBJ1-5 and V is TRBV28, with TRBD1 identical over 8 bases. The trim removed 11 bases at V and 9 bases at J, leaving 18 bases unmatched. Germline V gives CDR1 MDHEN, CDR2 SYDVKM. The CDR3 sequence is 15 residues long. Here the CDR3 reads CAGRPGTGPAGPQHF. The CDR3 DNA sequence: TGTGCCGGACGCCCCGGGACAGGCCCGGCAGGGCCCCAGCATTTT.

The J gene is TRBJ2-5, the V gene TRBV5-8, with D perhaps matching TRBD1 (6 bases). Germline V lookup: CDR1 SGHTS, CDR2 YDEGEE. There are 15 residues in the CDR3. Trimming removed 4 bases at V and 3 bases at J, with 16 bases between. The DNA of the CDR3 is TGTGCCAGCAGCACCGGACTTGACAGGAAAGAGACCCAGTACTTC. This encodes CASSTGLDRKETQYF.

The J gene is TRBJ2-3, the V gene TRBV7-2; 10 bases match TRBD2. The junction had 6 bases not matched to a gene; V was cut back by 1 base and J by 2 bases. CDR1 and CDR2 from the germline V gene are SGHTA and FQGNSA. The CDR3 is 17 residues long. The DNA of the CDR3 is TGTGCCAGCAGCTTAGTTCCCAGCGGGGGGGCCACAGATACGCAGTATTTT. It codes for CASSLVPSGGATDTQYF.